Below, 18 T cell receptor beta chains from the same sample are listed, as sequenced in a study of T cells in Graves' hyperthyroidism and ophthalmopathy. RNA transcripts were the template for amplifying TCR beta CDR3 regions. An initial round of RT-PCR targeting the TCR CDR3 relied on the HTBI primer set. TCRdb redid the calling of the multiplex PCR reads with MiXCR, one entry per CDR3 protein. The profile shows more than 550,000 distinct CDR3 sequences, around 20% of them singletons. Sequencing input: blood. The receptors stem from a woman aged 45-65 years with Graves' hyperthyroidism that later progressed to Graves' ophthalmopathy.

This clonotype has only a few counts. The CDR3 DNA sequence: TGTGCCAGCAGCCATGGACAGGGGGCTGGTGGCTACACCTTC. Protein product: CASSHGQGAGGYTF. This rearrangement joins TRBV5-6 to TRBJ1-2; TRBD1 agrees at 11 bases. From germline, CDR1 is SGHDT and CDR2 YYEEEE. CDR3 length equals 14 residues. V lost 4 bases to trimming and J lost 7 bases; unmatched junction nucleotides: 6.

This clonotype occurred a few times. The J gene is TRBJ2-1, the V gene TRBV7-9, with 11 bases fitting TRBD1. The germline gives CDR1 SEHNR, CDR2 FQNEAQ (reference sequence). After removal of 5 bases from V and 4 bases from J, the junction contained 7 bases not matched to a gene. CDR3 size: 16 residues. The CDR3 is CASSQRTGGLYNEQFF. DNA of the CDR3: TGTGCCAGCAGCCAACGGACAGGGGGCCTGTACAATGAGCAGTTCTTC.

This chain links TRBV6-1 with TRBJ1-5, with D uncertain. Per the germline V gene, CDR1 is MNHNS and CDR2 is SASEGT. CDR3 length equals 14 residues. Trimming removed 6 bases from V and 3 bases from J, with 12 bases in between. The DNA of the CDR3 is TGTGCCAGCAGATCCGTTGGGAACAATCAGCCCCAGCATTTT. This codes for CASRSVGNNQPQHF.

This clonotype was picked up many times. This chain joins TRBV12-3 or TRBV12-4 and TRBJ2-7; D gene ambiguous. This CDR3 is built from 12 residues. V lost 5 bases and J 4 bases, leaving 9 bases between the germline ends. The CDR3 is CASSLTYYEQYF. The DNA for the CDR3 is TGTGCCAGCAGTCTAACATATTACGAGCAGTACTTC.

This clonotype showed up just a few times. The chain carries TRBV15 and TRBJ2-3; a weak D match, TRBD2 (5 bases). The CDR3 runs to 15 residues. Germline V lookup: CDR1 LNHNV, CDR2 YYDKDF (reference sequence). Trimming cost V 0 bases and J 0 bases, with 7 bases left between them. CDR3 coding DNA: TGTGCCACCAGCAGAGATAGGACTAGCACAGATACGCAGTATTTT. Translating gives CATSRDRTSTDTQYF.

The rearrangement joins TRBV6-5 to TRBJ2-7; D might be TRBD2 (5 bases). Trimming removed 2 bases from V and 3 bases from J, with 11 bases in between. From germline, CDR1 is MNHEY and CDR2 SVGAGI. CDR3 length: 14 residues. CDR3 nucleotides: TGTGCCAGCAGTTACGAGGGTTTAGACTACGAGCAGTACTTC. As protein: CASSYEGLDYEQYF.

In its sample, this clonotype was seen a few times. The chain employs TRBV7-9 and TRBJ2-5; 8 bases align to TRBD1. Losses at the gene ends were 4 bases for V and 5 bases for J; bases not matched to a gene: 12. The CDR3 sequence is 16 residues long. Germline CDR1 reads SEHNR; CDR2 reads FQNEAQ (reference sequence). The CDR3: CASSSSFFGQGETQYF. The CDR3 DNA is TGTGCCAGCAGCTCAAGTTTTTTTGGACAGGGCGAGACCCAGTACTTC.

This clonotype showed up many times. The chain joins TRBV2 to TRBJ2-4; possibly TRBD1 for D (6 bases). Trimming removed 5 bases from V and 7 bases from J, with 15 bases in between. Per germline, CDR1 SNHLY and CDR2 FYNNEI. The CDR3 runs 14 residues. CDR3 sequence: CASSSPGQGNIQYF. Written as DNA, the CDR3 is TGTGCCAGCAGTTCCCCGGGACAAGGGAACATTCAGTACTTC. The full variable domain, completed using reference TRBV2 and TRBJ2-4, is EPEVTQTPSHQVTQMGQEVILRCVPISNHLYFYWYRQILGQKVEFLVSFYNNEISEKSEIFDDQFSVERPDGSNFTLKIRSTKLEDSAMYFCASSSPGQGNIQYFGAGTRLSVL.

CDR3 sequence: CASSVDRASSYEQYF. Written as DNA, the CDR3 is TGTGCCAGCAGCGTAGACAGGGCGAGCTCCTACGAGCAGTACTTC. V gene TRBV9 combines with J gene TRBJ2-7, with D maybe TRBD1 (6 bases). Germline V gene lookup returns CDR1 SGDLS and CDR2 YYNGEE. This CDR3 comprises 15 residues. V lost 0 bases and J lost 0, with 10 bases in between. The whole variable domain, filled in from reference TRBV9 and TRBJ2-7, reads DSGVTQTPKHLITATGQRVTLRCSPRSGDLSVYWYQQSLDQGLQFLIQYYNGEERAKGNILERFSAQQFPDLHSELNLSSLELGDSALYFCASSVDRASSYEQYFGPGTRLTVT.

In its sample, this clonotype was seen a few times. The V call is TRBV11-2, the J call TRBJ2-2, with 8 bases matching TRBD1. Germline-derived CDR1 and CDR2 are SGHAT and FQNNGV. This CDR3 spans 16 amino acids. The V segment lost 4 bases and the J segment 7 bases; nucleotides outside the gene matches: 11. The chain's CDR3 is CASSSYSGGGHGELFF. The CDR3 nucleotides read TGTGCCAGCAGCTCATATTCAGGGGGCGGTCACGGGGAGCTGTTTTTT.

Ten or more counts support this clonotype. The CDR3 nucleotides read TGTGCCAGCAGTTGGACAACTAGCACAGATACGCAGTATTTT. Translating gives CASSWTTSTDTQYF. This chain links TRBV12-3 or TRBV12-4 with TRBJ2-3; D is perhaps TRBD1 (5 bases). The ends were cut back, 4 bases at V and 0 bases at J, with 8 bases in the middle. The CDR3 covers 14 residues.

This clonotype appeared many times. The J gene is TRBJ1-2, the V gene TRBV3-1, with 9 bases identical to TRBD1. With 1 base clipped from V and 4 bases from J, the junction kept 4 bases outside the gene matches. The CDR3 runs to 15 residues. Germline CDR1 is LGHDT and CDR2 is YNNKEL (reference sequence). The chain's CDR3 is CASSQASTGGYGYTF. The CDR3 region has the DNA TGTGCCAGCAGCCAAGCATCGACAGGGGGCTATGGCTACACCTTC.

This clonotype was counted at least ten times. The gene calls are TRBV20-1 and TRBJ2-1, with D possibly being TRBD1 (6 bases). V gave up 6 bases and J gave up 7 bases, with 13 bases separating them. CDR1 and CDR2 (germline): DFQATT, SNEGSKA (reference sequence). The CDR3 has 12 amino acids. The CDR3 loop is CSADTGRNEQFF. CDR3 bases: TGCAGTGCCGACACAGGGAGAAATGAGCAGTTCTTC.

The genes are TRBV7-9 and TRBJ2-2; TRBD2 might be the D (6 bases). The germline V gene encodes CDR1 SEHNR and CDR2 FQNEAQ (reference sequence). Deletions cut 4 bases from V and 1 base from J, with 19 bases between. The CDR3 is 18 amino acids. CDR3 residues: CASSSPSGELQNTGELFF. Written as DNA, the CDR3 is TGTGCCAGCAGCTCCCCGTCGGGGGAGTTGCAGAACACCGGGGAGCTGTTTTTT. Full variable domain (missing parts from reference TRBV7-9 and TRBJ2-2): DTGVSQNPRHKITKRGQNVTFRCDPISEHNRLYWYRQTLGQGPEFLTYFQNEAQLEKSRLLSDRFSAERPKGSFSTLEIQRTEQGDSAMYLCASSSPSGELQNTGELFFGEGSRLTVL.

This clonotype was counted many times. The V call is TRBV6-1, the J call TRBJ2-5; 7 bases map to TRBD1. Germline assignment: CDR1 MNHNS and CDR2 SASEGT. The CDR3 has 15 amino acids. Germline trimming cut 1 base from V and 5 bases from J; bases unmatched to any gene: 7. CDR3 sequence reads: CASSEVDRLWETQYF. The CDR3 DNA is TGTGCCAGCAGTGAAGTGGACAGGTTGTGGGAGACCCAGTACTTC.

This clonotype showed up just a few times. The chain links TRBV18 to TRBJ1-2, with TRBD1 matching over 8 bases. This CDR3 region has 12 residues. CDR1 and CDR2 (germline): KGHSH, LQKENI. With 2 bases clipped from V and 7 bases from J, the junction kept 0 bases outside the gene matches. In DNA form, the CDR3 reads TGTGCCAGCTCACCAGACAGGGGTGGCTACACCTTC. Protein sequence: CASSPDRGGYTF.

This clonotype occurred a few times. The CDR3 nucleotides are TGTGCCAGCAGCCAAGTTCGGCAGGGTGGCTACACCTTC. Protein: CASSQVRQGGYTF. The gene calls are TRBV14 and TRBJ1-2, with D perhaps matching TRBD1 (5 bases). The CDR3 spans 13 residues. Deletions cut 1 base from V and 7 bases from J, with 10 bases between. Germline-derived CDR1 and CDR2 are SGHDN and FVKESK.

The chain joins TRBV18 to TRBJ2-1; 13 positions agree with TRBD2. This CDR3 is 16 amino acids long. Trimming at V came to 3 bases and at J to 7 bases, leaving 6 bases not matched to a gene. Germline V gene data show CDR1 as KGHSH and CDR2 as LQKENI. CDR3 DNA sequence: TGTGCCAGCTCACCTACCGGGACTAGCGGGGCGAATGAGCAGTTCTTC. It translates to CASSPTGTSGANEQFF.